The next 22 T cell receptor beta chains were all read from a single sample in a study of beta chain features in type 1 diabetes. All of the isolated RNA was reverse transcribed, so expressed TCRB transcripts were sequenced. Repertoires were generated with immunoSEQ multiplex PCR, while TCRdb's copy carries only in-frame clones and drops some. This sample has about 290,000 clones, with 8% found just once. Sequencing was performed on central memory CD4+ T cells from blood. These receptors originate from a woman younger than 30 in good health.

This clone was picked up a small number of times. The chain combines TRBV30 with TRBJ1-2; unclear D gene. This CDR3 has 16 residues. The V gene's germline CDR1 is GTSNPN and CDR2 SVGIG (reference sequence). Trimming pared 2 bases from V and 6 bases from J, leaving 22 bases between. DNA of the CDR3: TGTGCCTGGAGTCTTACGGCGGCACAGCGGAGGGATGGCTACACCTTC. Amino acids: CAWSLTAAQRRDGYTF.

This clone was detected a few times. The genes are TRBV6-1 and TRBJ1-6, with TRBD1 as a possible D gene (5 bases). Trimming cost V 8 bases and J 6 bases, with 14 bases left between them. The CDR3 runs to 14 residues. Germline CDR1 MNHNS, CDR2 SASEGT. CDR3 region: CASSSVGGNSPLHF. CDR3 nucleotides: TGTGCCAGCTCGTCGGTCGGGGGTAATTCACCCCTCCACTTT.

CDR3 nucleotides: TGTGCCAGCAGCCTATCTACCTTGACAGGGAGCGGCTACACCTTC. Its protein is CASSLSTLTGSGYTF. V gene TRBV7-9 combines with J gene TRBJ1-2; 7 bases align to TRBD1. Germline trimming cut 5 bases from V and 8 bases from J; bases unmatched to any gene: 14. The CDR3 loop spans 15 amino acids. Germline CDR1 and CDR2: SEHNR and FQNEAQ (reference sequence).

This rearrangement joins TRBV14 to TRBJ1-2, with D unresolved. CDR3 length: 17 residues. Germline CDR1 and CDR2: SGHDN and FVKESK. V was clipped by 1 base and J by 8 bases, with 23 bases between them. The CDR3 DNA reads TGTGCCAGCAGCCAAGTAAAGACCCGGAGTCCGGCGAAGGGCTACACCTTC. Protein: CASSQVKTRSPAKGYTF.

This clone turned up a few times. This chain joins TRBV7-3 and TRBJ1-4, with D possibly matching TRBD1 (5 bases). The V and J ends lost 5 bases and 8 bases respectively, with 12 bases between them. Germline CDR1 is SGHTA and CDR2 is FQGTGA. CDR3 size: 13 residues. CDR3 region: CASSKGSGEKLFF. CDR3 coding DNA: TGTGCCAGCAGCAAGGGGAGTGGAGAAAAACTGTTTTTT.

This clone has only a few counts. The chain uses TRBV29-1 and TRBJ1-2; D uncertain. The CDR3 is 11 residues long. Germline CDR1 reads SQVTM; CDR2 reads ANQGSEA. Between the trimmed V and J ends, which lost 4 bases and 9 bases, there was a span of 12 bases. The CDR3 bases are TGCAGCGTTGGCGAGATGGGTCGCTACACCTTC. Its translation: CSVGEMGRYTF.

CDR3 bases: TGTGCCAGCAGCTTACGGGCCACAGGTTATGGCTACACCTTC. This translates into CASSLRATGYGYTF. The V call is TRBV7-2, the J call TRBJ1-2, with D tentatively TRBD1 (5 bases). Trimming shortened V by 2 bases and J by 5 bases, and 12 bases separated the two germline ends. This CDR3 region has 14 residues. The germline CDR1 and CDR2 sequences are SGHTA and FQGNSA.

This clone was counted a few times. This sequence joins TRBV18 and TRBJ1-2; D ambiguous. The CDR3 totals 11 residues. Germline CDR1 is KGHSH and CDR2 is LQKENI. V was cut by 6 bases and J by 5 bases, with 7 bases left in between. In nucleotides, the CDR3 is TGTGCCAGCTCCCCGGGGTATGGCTACACCTTC. Amino acid sequence: CASSPGYGYTF.

This clone appeared a few times. J is TRBJ1-1 and V is TRBV7-3, with D possibly TRBD1 on 5 matching bases. V lost 5 bases and J 0 bases, leaving 10 bases between the germline ends. This CDR3 has 14 residues. Germline lookup yields CDR1 SGHTA and CDR2 FQGTGA. CDR3 in amino acids: CASSPGTLNTEAFF. The CDR3 DNA is TGTGCCAGCAGCCCCGGGACCCTGAACACTGAAGCTTTCTTT.

V is TRBV5-1 and J is TRBJ2-5, with TRBD1 identical over 9 bases. This CDR3 is built from 14 residues. Germline loops: CDR1 SGHRS, CDR2 YFSETQ. J gave up 5 bases and V 4 bases, and 6 bases lay outside the gene matches. In DNA form, the CDR3 reads TGCGCCAGCAGCATACAGGGGGCAGAGGAGACCCAGTACTTC. Residues: CASSIQGAEETQYF.

This clone was observed a few times. The chain couples TRBV7-7 to TRBJ2-5, with unresolved D. The CDR3 runs 14 residues. V lost 3 bases and J 5 bases, leaving 13 bases between the germline ends. Germline V CDR1 and CDR2: SSHAT, FNYEAQ (reference sequence). The CDR3 DNA reads TGTGCCAGCAGCTTGACTGGGGTGAGGGAGACCCAGTACTTC. Amino acids: CASSLTGVRETQYF.

The table lists this clone with a few counts. This sequence joins TRBV4-3 and TRBJ1-5; D is perhaps TRBD1 (5 bases). Germline-derived CDR1 and CDR2 are LGHNA and YSLEER. The V gene lost 4 bases and the J gene lost 6 bases, with 10 bases spanning the gap. The CDR3 covers 13 residues. The CDR3 protein is CASSLRRGQPQHF. In DNA, the CDR3 is TGCGCCAGCAGCCTGCGGAGGGGTCAGCCCCAGCATTTT.

J is TRBJ2-4 and V is TRBV15; TRBD1 or TRBD2 may be the D gene (5 bases each). The V and J ends lost 0 bases and 1 base respectively, with 10 bases between them. The length of the CDR3 is 16 residues. Germline V lookup: CDR1 LNHNV, CDR2 YYDKDF (reference sequence). The CDR3 DNA sequence: TGTGCCACCAGCAGAGATGGGGGTTCGGCCAAAAACATTCAGTACTTC. Translating it yields CATSRDGGSAKNIQYF.

With regard to this clone: A read error is the likely source, as a far larger clone sits one nucleotide away. V and J are TRBV5-8 and TRBJ1-5; D not resolved. V dropped 4 bases and J dropped 4 bases, with 0 bases sitting between them. The CDR3 length is 10 residues. Germline values: CDR1 SGHTS, CDR2 YDEGEE. CDR3 sequence: CASSNQPQHF. The CDR3 DNA follows: TGTGCCAGCAGCAATCAGCCCCAGCATTTT.

The rearrangement uses TRBV27 and TRBJ2-4; D is perhaps TRBD1 or TRBD2 (5 bases each). Per the germline V gene, CDR1 is MNHEY and CDR2 is SMNVEV (reference sequence). Trimming cost V 10 bases and J 6 bases, with 19 bases left between them. The CDR3 contains 14 residues. CDR3 sequence: CAITMDPGRNIQYF. The DNA for the CDR3 is TGTGCCATTACAATGGACCCGGGGCGAAACATTCAGTACTTC.

This chain links TRBV6-6 with TRBJ1-4; D not certain. CDR3 length: 11 amino acids. Germline-derived CDR1 and CDR2 are MNHNY and SVGAGI (reference sequence). Trimming cost V 4 bases and J 8 bases, with 5 bases left between them. Here the CDR3 DNA reads TGTGCCAGCAGTTTTGAGGAAAAACTGTTTTTT. Translation gives CASSFEEKLFF.

This clone occurred a few times. The chain employs TRBV7-9 and TRBJ2-2, with 7 bases matching TRBD1. This CDR3 comprises 15 residues. The V gene's germline CDR1 is SEHNR and CDR2 FQNEAQ (reference sequence). With V trimmed by 4 bases and J by 4 bases, 6 bases remained unmatched. CDR3 in DNA: TGTGCCAGCAGCTCTAGACAGGGCGGCACCGGGGAGCTGTTTTTT. Its translation: CASSSRQGGTGELFF.

This clone has at least ten counts. This chain connects TRBV11-3 to TRBJ2-2, with 7 bases matching TRBD1. Per the germline V gene, CDR1 is SGHNT and CDR2 is YENEEA. V lost 3 bases, J lost 7 bases, and 11 bases stayed unmatched. The CDR3 runs to 16 residues. The CDR3 spells CASSFRPTGNGGELFF. For the CDR3, the DNA is TGTGCCAGCAGCTTTAGGCCGACAGGGAATGGCGGGGAGCTGTTTTTT.

The chain employs TRBV5-4 and TRBJ2-5; 7 nucleotides line up with TRBD1. The trim removed 1 base at V and 0 bases at J, leaving 6 bases unmatched. The CDR3 length is 16 residues. Germline CDR1 reads SGHNT; CDR2 reads YYREEE (reference sequence). CDR3 DNA: TGTGCCAGCAGCTTGTGGGGACAGCAATACCAAGAGACCCAGTACTTC. Encoded protein: CASSLWGQQYQETQYF. Together with reference TRBV5-4 and TRBJ2-5, the CDR3 gives the full variable domain: ETGVTQSPTHLIKTRGQQVTLRCSSQSGHNTVSWYQQALGQGPQFIFQYYREEENGRGNFPPRFSGLQFPNYSSELNVNALELDDSALYLCASSLWGQQYQETQYFGPGTRLLVL.

V usage is TRBV6-6 and J usage is TRBJ2-2; 9 bases agree with TRBD2. The CDR3 contains 14 residues. Per germline, CDR1 MNHNY and CDR2 SVGAGI (reference sequence). V lost 8 bases, J lost 4 bases, and 5 bases stayed unmatched. The chain's CDR3 is CASYLAGFTGELFF. The CDR3 bases are TGTGCCAGCTACCTAGCGGGATTCACCGGGGAGCTGTTTTTT.

In this sample, this clone turned up a few times. This chain connects TRBV5-6 to TRBJ2-1; D remains unclear. V was clipped by 7 bases and J by 2 bases, with 13 bases between them. The CDR3 is 14 amino acids. Per the germline V gene, CDR1 is SGHDT and CDR2 is YYEEEE. The CDR3 DNA is TGTGCCAGCCAACCGGACCCTCCCTACAATGAGCAGTTCTTC. Amino acids: CASQPDPPYNEQFF.

The J gene is TRBJ2-6, the V gene TRBV29-1; perhaps TRBD2 as D (5 bases). CDR1 is SQVTM, CDR2 ANQGSEA, per germline. The CDR3 length is 15 residues. The ends were cut back, 3 bases at V and 0 bases at J, with 9 bases in the middle. The CDR3 region has the DNA TGCAGCGTTGATCCTGGACTCTCTGGGGCCAACGTCCTGACTTTC. This encodes CSVDPGLSGANVLTF.